A selection of T cell receptor beta chains follows, all from one sample in a study of immune cell composition in non-small cell lung cancer. The repertoire was sequenced with immunoSEQ multiplex PCR; TCRdb's copy has only in-frame clones and lacks some. The sample lists some 500 clones, approximately 67% occurring once. The sequenced sample was non-adjacent lung tissue. These receptors came from a human donor with non-small cell lung cancer. Both conserved end residues are trimmed from each CDR3. Size is omitted from some rows. Given values are once, few, many or a class for expanded clones.

CDR3 protein: ASRQGAQGKNIQY
V gene: TRBV28
clone size: -

CDR3 protein: ASSDRQGAVGETQY
V gene: TRBV19
clone size: -

CDR3 protein: ASSYQRDYEQY
V gene: TRBV28
clone size: -

CDR3 protein: ASSDFLRGHNEQF
V gene: TRBV2
clone size: few

CDR3 protein: ASSEGGPSGRYEQY
V gene: TRBV7-2
clone size: -

CDR3 protein: ASSFLSGTDTQY
V gene: TRBV28
clone size: once

CDR3 protein: ASSPASGRTDTQY
V gene: TRBV5-1
clone size: -

CDR3 protein: ASSQSHRDRSYEQY
V gene: TRBV7-2
clone size: -

CDR3 protein: ASRPTQGGSYEQY
V gene: TRBV7-8
clone size: -

CDR3 protein: ASSQAGDGYNEQF
V gene: TRBV4-3
clone size: -

CDR3 protein: ASSLRENTEAF
V gene: TRBV7-9
clone size: -

CDR3 protein: ASSVATTTDTQY
V gene: TRBV9
clone size: -

CDR3 protein: ASSADRGVDTEAF
V gene: TRBV4-1
clone size: -

CDR3 protein: ASSAEGRNSPLH
V gene: TRBV7-9
clone size: -

CDR3 protein: ASSSAGYSTDTQY
V gene: TRBV18
clone size: few

CDR3 protein: ASSSQGAAVTFATQY
V gene: TRBV28
clone size: -

CDR3 protein: ASSLQGQGAGDSPLH
V gene: TRBV5-1
clone size: -

CDR3 protein: AWSGGEGNQPQH
V gene: TRBV30
clone size: -

CDR3 protein: ASSLSGGPETQY
V gene: TRBV9
clone size: -

CDR3 protein: ASSQLADGSYEQY
V gene: TRBV4-3
clone size: -